Listed below are T cell receptor beta chains from one sample, sequenced in a study of response to subunit inactivated influenza vaccine. MiXCR, applied by TCRdb to the RT-PCR reads, yields one record per CDR3 protein. Seen here are 150,000 to 200,000 distinct CDR3 sequences, roughly a tenth observed once, and the top ten hold roughly a third. Material: CD8+ T cells sorted from PBMCs, obtained around 25 months after vaccination. These receptors originate from a man between 50 and 69 years old who received an inactivated influenza vaccine. Both conserved end residues are part of each CDR3. Fields, in order: V gene, D gene, J gene, clone size, CDR3 protein, CDR3 DNA. A D gene is named only where the DNA matches it firmly. Clone size is shown for a subset of rows, as once, few, many or a class of expanded clone.

TRBV11-2	TRBD2	TRBJ2-5	-	CASSLVERDQYF	TGTGCCAGCAGCCTCGTCGAGCGGGACCAGTACTTC
TRBV3-1	-	TRBJ2-7	-	CASSQDADYEQYF	TGTGCCAGCAGCCAAGATGCCGACTACGAGCAGTACTTC
TRBV3-1	-	TRBJ1-5	many	CASSQETGGGRNQPQHF	TGTGCCAGCAGCCAAGAAACCGGCGGGGGCCGGAATCAGCCCCAGCATTTT
TRBV5-1	-	TRBJ2-1	-	CASSLYGGHEQFF	TGCGCCAGCAGCTTGTATGGAGGGCATGAGCAGTTCTTC
TRBV6-1	TRBD1	TRBJ1-1	many	CATRTGGFAEAFF	TGTGCCACCCGAACAGGGGGTTTCGCTGAAGCTTTCTTT
TRBV20-1	TRBD2	TRBJ2-7	-	CSAVSGSFYEQYF	TGCAGTGCTGTTAGCGGGAGTTTCTACGAGCAGTACTTC
TRBV11-2	-	TRBJ2-3	-	CASSLEQGPSTDTQYF	TGTGCCAGCAGCTTAGAACAGGGTCCTAGCACAGATACGCAGTATTTT
TRBV7-9	TRBD1	TRBJ2-3	few	CASSSTGHPGTDTQYF	TGTGCCAGCAGTTCGACAGGGCACCCTGGCACAGATACGCAGTATTTT
TRBV20-1	TRBD2	TRBJ2-7	few	CSARDDGGSGYEQYF	TGCAGTGCTAGAGATGATGGCGGGAGCGGCTACGAGCAGTACTTC
TRBV14	-	TRBJ2-1	-	CASSQFAGPFGSSYNEQFF	TGTGCCAGCAGCCAATTTGCGGGCCCATTCGGAAGCTCCTACAATGAGCAGTTCTTC
TRBV6-1	TRBD2	TRBJ2-7	few	CASRGVTSGGAYEQYF	TGTGCCAGCAGGGGAGTGACTAGCGGGGGAGCCTACGAGCAGTACTTC
TRBV28	-	TRBJ1-2	many	CASSWDGDYGYTF	TGTGCCAGCAGTTGGGACGGGGACTATGGCTACACCTTC
TRBV12-3/TRBV12-4	TRBD2	TRBJ2-1	many	CASTLGGAWEQFF	TGTGCCAGTACCCTCGGGGGGGCCTGGGAGCAGTTCTTC
TRBV5-6	-	TRBJ2-2	-	CASSPPKTVEKNTGELFF	TGTGCCAGCAGCCCGCCGAAGACAGTTGAGAAGAACACCGGGGAGCTGTTTTTT
TRBV7-6	-	TRBJ2-7	many	CASSLEREGYEQYF	TGTGCCAGCAGCTTAGAGAGAGAGGGCTACGAGCAGTACTTC
TRBV27	-	TRBJ2-7	few	CASSHTNGISYEQYF	TGTGCCAGCAGTCATACGAACGGGATCTCCTACGAGCAGTACTTC
TRBV6-1	-	TRBJ1-1	few	CASSEWGNTEAFF	TGTGCCAGCAGTGAATGGGGGAACACTGAAGCTTTCTTT
TRBV5-1	-	TRBJ2-7	few	CASSLAGLTYEQYF	TGCGCCAGCAGCTTGGCGGGGCTAACCTACGAGCAGTACTTC
TRBV7-9	TRBD1	TRBJ2-1	-	CASSTTRDRAYNEQFF	TGTGCCAGCAGCACCACCCGGGACAGAGCATACAATGAGCAGTTCTTC
TRBV5-1	TRBD1	TRBJ1-1	few	CASRRGGAGTEAFF	TGCGCCAGCAGACGAGGGGGCGCAGGCACTGAAGCTTTCTTT
TRBV2	TRBD1	TRBJ2-1	once	CASRGGQGETYNEQFF	TGTGCCAGCAGGGGGGGACAGGGGGAAACCTACAATGAGCAGTTCTTC
TRBV4-1	TRBD2	TRBJ2-1	-	CASSQLSGTSGKYEQFF	TGCGCCAGCAGCCAACTTTCCGGGACTAGCGGGAAGTATGAGCAGTTCTTC
TRBV2	-	TRBJ2-7	few	CASSRTSLSYEQYF	TGTGCCAGCAGTAGGACAAGTCTCTCCTACGAGCAGTACTTC
TRBV4-2	-	TRBJ2-5	-	CASSQEAGTVGTQYF	TGTGCCAGCAGCCAAGAAGCCGGGACGGTGGGGACCCAGTACTTC
TRBV14	-	TRBJ2-7	many	CASSQDLAFFREQYF	TGTGCCAGCAGCCAAGATCTAGCTTTTTTCCGGGAGCAGTACTTC
TRBV29-1	-	TRBJ1-2	few	CSVESVGYPGYTF	TGCAGCGTTGAGTCGGTCGGGTATCCTGGCTACACCTTC
TRBV7-2	-	TRBJ2-2	many	CASSYYQGQVNTGELFF	TGTGCCAGCAGCTACTATCAGGGGCAGGTTAACACCGGGGAGCTGTTTTTT
TRBV9	TRBD2	TRBJ2-1	-	CASSVAGGPDEQFF	TGTGCCAGCAGCGTAGCGGGGGGGCCAGATGAGCAGTTCTTC
TRBV6-1	-	TRBJ2-1	few	CAKGWGGNEQFF	TGTGCCAAGGGGTGGGGCGGGAATGAGCAGTTCTTC
TRBV12-3/TRBV12-4	TRBD2	TRBJ2-1	few	CASRQLAGGKYNEQFF	TGTGCCAGCAGGCAATTAGCGGGAGGGAAGTACAATGAGCAGTTCTTC
TRBV28	-	TRBJ2-5	-	CASSFEGTDQETQYF	TGTGCCAGCAGTTTTGAAGGGACGGATCAAGAGACCCAGTACTTC
TRBV29-1	-	TRBJ1-5	few	CSVDRSNQPQHF	TGCAGCGTTGATAGGAGCAATCAGCCCCAGCATTTT
TRBV27	-	TRBJ2-1	-	CASSLSRQGWSQFF	TGTGCCAGCAGTTTATCGAGGCAGGGTTGGTCGCAGTTCTTC
TRBV29-1	-	TRBJ2-7	-	CSVARAYEQYF	TGCAGCGTTGCACGCGCCTACGAGCAGTACTTC
TRBV28	-	TRBJ1-1	few	CASSLPRGDTEAFF	TGTGCCAGCAGTTTACCAAGGGGGGACACTGAAGCTTTCTTT
TRBV12-3/TRBV12-4	-	TRBJ2-5	many	CASSFVVGETQYF	TGTGCCAGCAGTTTCGTGGTAGGGGAGACCCAGTACTTC
TRBV4-3	TRBD1	TRBJ2-3	many	CASSQTLLGQGVDTQYF	TGCGCCAGCAGCCAAACCCTTCTGGGACAGGGTGTTGATACGCAGTATTTT
TRBV7-8	TRBD1	TRBJ1-6	-	CASMVDRAYNSPLHF	TGTGCCAGCATGGTGGACAGGGCCTATAATTCACCCCTCCACTTT
TRBV20-1	TRBD1	TRBJ1-2	few	CSALRDRDYGYTF	TGCAGTGCTCTACGAGACAGGGATTATGGCTACACCTTC
TRBV28	-	TRBJ1-6	-	CASSLTGGNSPLHF	TGTGCCAGCAGTTTGACGGGCGGAAATTCACCCCTCCACTTT
TRBV12-3/TRBV12-4	TRBD1	TRBJ2-7	-	CASSHSLRQGRYEQYF	TGTGCCAGCAGCCACTCCCTTAGACAGGGGCGGTACGAGCAGTACTTC
TRBV11-2	-	TRBJ1-2	many	CASSLVGYTF	TGTGCCAGCAGCTTAGTGGGCTACACCTTC
TRBV5-6	TRBD1	TRBJ2-2	few	CASSSGTGTGELFF	TGTGCCAGCAGCTCCGGGACAGGGACCGGGGAGCTGTTTTTT
TRBV7-9	TRBD1	TRBJ2-3	few	CASSLVQGADTQYF	TGTGCCAGCAGCTTAGTACAGGGGGCAGATACGCAGTATTTT
TRBV9	TRBD2	TRBJ2-1	few	CASSFSGGPINEQFF	TGTGCCAGCAGCTTCTCGGGAGGGCCGATTAATGAGCAGTTCTTC
TRBV5-1	TRBD2	TRBJ2-2	many	CASSLYSGERTGELFF	TGCGCCAGCAGCTTGTACAGCGGGGAGAGAACCGGGGAGCTGTTTTTT
TRBV25-1	TRBD1	TRBJ2-1	few	CASSGPGTGTEQFF	TGTGCCAGCAGTGGTCCCGGGACAGGGACTGAGCAGTTCTTC
TRBV27	-	TRBJ1-2	-	CASSLVQGSYYGYTF	TGTGCCAGCAGTTTAGTACAGGGATCCTACTATGGCTACACCTTC
TRBV29-1	-	TRBJ1-2	few	CSVEFRGARGYTF	TGCAGCGTTGAGTTTCGTGGGGCGCGGGGCTACACCTTC
TRBV6-5	-	TRBJ2-7	few	CASSYSSGAGEQYF	TGTGCCAGCAGTTACTCGTCGGGGGCGGGCGAGCAGTACTTC
TRBV29-1	-	TRBJ2-7	-	CSVEIGASYEQYF	TGCAGCGTTGAGATTGGGGCCTCCTACGAGCAGTACTTC
TRBV20-1	TRBD1	TRBJ2-7	-	CSARAQGQQHF	TGCAGTGCTAGAGCTCAGGGACAGCAGCACTTC
TRBV4-2	TRBD2	TRBJ2-3	few	CASSLRSSGGDTDTQYF	TGTGCCAGCAGCCTACGAAGTAGCGGGGGTGACACAGATACGCAGTATTTT
TRBV6-1	TRBD1	TRBJ1-5	-	CASSPMTGLSNQPQHF	TGTGCCAGCAGCCCTATGACAGGGCTGAGCAATCAGCCCCAGCATTTT
TRBV12-3/TRBV12-4	-	TRBJ2-5	-	CASSHFGGRPETQYF	TGTGCCAGCAGTCATTTCGGGGGCCGACCTGAGACCCAGTACTTC
TRBV2	-	TRBJ2-4	-	CASSGTGSGAKNIQYF	TGTGCCAGCAGTGGTACAGGTTCCGGGGCCAAAAACATTCAGTACTTC
TRBV29-1	TRBD2	TRBJ2-1	-	CSAGLAGSYNEQFF	TGCAGCGCAGGACTAGCAGGCTCCTACAATGAGCAGTTCTTC
TRBV28	-	TRBJ2-3	few	CASFPFGGMGFYDTQYF	TGTGCCTCCTTTCCCTTTGGAGGCATGGGGTTTTACGATACGCAGTATTTT
TRBV7-7	TRBD1	TRBJ2-5	-	CASSSKTGGLETQYF	TGTGCCAGCAGCTCGAAGACAGGGGGCCTCGAGACCCAGTACTTC
TRBV11-2	-	TRBJ1-2	many	CASSLNNWYGYTF	TGTGCCAGCAGCTTAAACAACTGGTATGGCTACACCTTC